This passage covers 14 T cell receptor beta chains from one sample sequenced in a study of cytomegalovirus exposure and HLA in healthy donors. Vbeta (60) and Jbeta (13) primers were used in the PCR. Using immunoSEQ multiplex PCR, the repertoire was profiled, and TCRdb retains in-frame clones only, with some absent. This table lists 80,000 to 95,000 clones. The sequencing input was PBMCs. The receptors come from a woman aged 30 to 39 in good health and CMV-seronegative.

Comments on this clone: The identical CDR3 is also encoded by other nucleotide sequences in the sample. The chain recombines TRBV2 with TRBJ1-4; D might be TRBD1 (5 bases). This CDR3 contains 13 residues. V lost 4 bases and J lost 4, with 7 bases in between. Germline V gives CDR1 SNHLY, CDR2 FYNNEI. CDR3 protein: CASSAGFNEKLFF. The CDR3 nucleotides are TGTGCCAGCAGTGCAGGGTTTAATGAAAAACTGTTTTTT. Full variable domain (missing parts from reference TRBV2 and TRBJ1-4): EPEVTQTPSHQVTQMGQEVILRCVPISNHLYFYWYRQILGQKVEFLVSFYNNEISEKSEIFDDQFSVERPDGSNFTLKIRSTKLEDSAMYFCASSAGFNEKLFFGSGTQLSVL.

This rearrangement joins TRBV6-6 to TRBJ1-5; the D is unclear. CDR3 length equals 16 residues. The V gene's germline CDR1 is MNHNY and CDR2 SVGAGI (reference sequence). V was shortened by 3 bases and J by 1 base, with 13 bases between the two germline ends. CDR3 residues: CASSYDPVSSNQPQHF. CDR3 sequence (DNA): TGTGCCAGCAGTTATGATCCAGTCTCGAGCAATCAGCCCCAGCATTTT.

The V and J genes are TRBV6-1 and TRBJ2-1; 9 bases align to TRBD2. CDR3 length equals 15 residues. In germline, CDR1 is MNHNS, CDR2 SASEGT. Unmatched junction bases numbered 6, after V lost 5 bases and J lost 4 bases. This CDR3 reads CASSPGTSRYNEQFF. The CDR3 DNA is TGTGCCAGCAGTCCCGGGACTAGCAGATACAATGAGCAGTTCTTC.

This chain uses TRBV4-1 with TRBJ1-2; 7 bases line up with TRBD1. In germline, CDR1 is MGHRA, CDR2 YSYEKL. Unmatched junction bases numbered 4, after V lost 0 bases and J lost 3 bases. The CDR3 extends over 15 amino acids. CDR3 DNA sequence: TGCGCCAGCAGCCAAGATCCGGGACAGCACTATGGCTACACCTTC. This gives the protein CASSQDPGQHYGYTF.

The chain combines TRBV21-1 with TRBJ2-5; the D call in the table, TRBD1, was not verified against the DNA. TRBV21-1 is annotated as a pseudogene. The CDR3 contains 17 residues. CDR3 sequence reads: CASSKVLPRQLQETQYF. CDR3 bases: TGTGCCAGCAGCAAAGTCCTCCCAAGACAGTTACAAGAGACCCAGTACTTC.

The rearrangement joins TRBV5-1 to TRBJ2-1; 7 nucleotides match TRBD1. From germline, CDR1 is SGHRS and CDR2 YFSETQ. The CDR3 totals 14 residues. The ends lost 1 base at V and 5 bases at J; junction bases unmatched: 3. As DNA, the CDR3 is TGCGCCAGCAGCTTGAGGGGGCCCAACAATGAGCAGTTCTTC. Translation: CASSLRGPNNEQFF.

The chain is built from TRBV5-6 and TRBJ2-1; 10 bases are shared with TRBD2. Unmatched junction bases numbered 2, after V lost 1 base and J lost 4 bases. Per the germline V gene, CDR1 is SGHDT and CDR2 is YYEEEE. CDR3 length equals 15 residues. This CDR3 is CASSLTSGDYNEQFF. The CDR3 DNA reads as TGTGCCAGCAGCTTGACTAGCGGGGATTACAATGAGCAGTTCTTC.

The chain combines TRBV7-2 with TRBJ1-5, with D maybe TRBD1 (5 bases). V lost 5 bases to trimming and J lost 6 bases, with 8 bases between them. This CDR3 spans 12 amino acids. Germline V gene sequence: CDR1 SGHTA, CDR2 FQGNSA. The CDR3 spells CASSQGFQPQHF. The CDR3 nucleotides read TGTGCCAGCAGCCAGGGTTTTCAGCCCCAGCATTTT.

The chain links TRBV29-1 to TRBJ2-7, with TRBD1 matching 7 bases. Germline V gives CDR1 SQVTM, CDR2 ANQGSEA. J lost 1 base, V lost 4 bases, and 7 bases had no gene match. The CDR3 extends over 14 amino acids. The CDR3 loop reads CSVVRDRASYEQYF. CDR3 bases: TGCAGCGTTGTCCGGGACAGAGCTTCCTACGAGCAGTACTTC.

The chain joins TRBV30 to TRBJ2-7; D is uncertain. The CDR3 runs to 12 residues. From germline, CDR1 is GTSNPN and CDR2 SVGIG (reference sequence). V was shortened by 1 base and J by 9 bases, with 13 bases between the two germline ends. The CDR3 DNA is TGTGCCTGGAGTGCGCCCCCGGGTCTGCAGTACTTC. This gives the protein CAWSAPPGLQYF.

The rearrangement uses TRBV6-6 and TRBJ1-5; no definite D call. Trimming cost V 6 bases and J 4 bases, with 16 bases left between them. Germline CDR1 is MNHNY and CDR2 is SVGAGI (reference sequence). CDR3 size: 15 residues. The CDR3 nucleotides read TGTGCCAGCAGGGGTGAGGACTCCCAAAATCAGCCCCAGCATTTT. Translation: CASRGEDSQNQPQHF.

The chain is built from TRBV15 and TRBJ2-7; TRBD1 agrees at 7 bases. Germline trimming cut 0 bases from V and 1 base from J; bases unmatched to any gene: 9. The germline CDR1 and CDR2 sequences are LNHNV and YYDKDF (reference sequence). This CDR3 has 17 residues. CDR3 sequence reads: CATSRERTGGQSYEQYF. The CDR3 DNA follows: TGTGCCACCAGCAGAGAGAGGACAGGTGGTCAATCCTACGAGCAGTACTTC.

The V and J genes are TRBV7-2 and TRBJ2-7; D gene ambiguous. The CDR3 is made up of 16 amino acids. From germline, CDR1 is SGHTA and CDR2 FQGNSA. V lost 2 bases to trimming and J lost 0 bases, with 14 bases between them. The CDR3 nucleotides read TGTGCCAGCAGCTTATCCGCTAGAATATCCTCCTACGAGCAGTACTTC. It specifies CASSLSARISSYEQYF.

For the CDR3, the DNA is TGTGCCAGCAGCCAGGTACCGGGACAGGGGGCAGATACGCAGTATTTT. Its protein is CASSQVPGQGADTQYF. The V call is TRBV4-2, the J call TRBJ2-3; 11 bases align to TRBD1. V lost 3 bases and J lost 4; bases outside the gene matches: 6. CDR3 length: 16 residues. CDR1 and CDR2 from the germline V gene are LGHNA and YNFKEQ.